This T cell receptor (beta chain) was obtained from a study of CD8 T cells in Susac syndrome. CD8+ and CD4+ T cells taken from blood had their TCR beta sequenced. TEMRA cells were FACS-enriched, with CD8+ and CD4+ T cells isolated negatively. RNA in amounts of roughly 0.5 to 1 ug was reverse transcribed with random hexamers. Amplification of TCR beta CDR3 used immunoSEQ multiplex PCR across 54 Vbeta and 13 Jbeta. TCRdb independently ran MiXCR on the immunoSEQ multiplex PCR reads; one entry per CDR3 protein. Of over 100,000 distinct CDR3 sequences listed, 90% to 96% are singletons. Input material: CD4+ T cells from PBMCs. The TCR comes from a human donor in good health.

The CDR3 protein is CSAPAGSGREQYF. The DNA of the CDR3 is TGCAGTGCCCCAGCGGGGTCCGGTCGCGAGCAGTACTTC. The chain carries TRBV20-1 and TRBJ2-7; 7 bases line up with TRBD2. With 6 bases clipped from V and 6 bases from J, the junction kept 11 bases outside the gene matches. CDR3 length: 13 residues. CDR1 and CDR2 from the germline V gene are DFQATT and SNEGSKA (reference sequence).